The clone carrying this T cell receptor (beta chain) came up a few times. Mismatch with germline at one junction end may stem from a read error. This entry is derived from a study of shared clonotypes between healthy human individuals. The germline gives CDR1 MNHEY, CDR2 SVGAGI. The length of the CDR3 is 13 residues. Some clones are missing from TCRdb's copy, which holds only in-frame ones; the method was immunoSEQ multiplex PCR. The sample contains fewer than 1.4 million clones, roughly 74% of which appear only once. This sequence joins TRBV6-5 and TRBJ2-7; maybe TRBD1 (6 bases). The sample taken for sequencing was memory CD4+ T cells from PBMCs. Subset of the sample: CD45RA-negative fraction. The sequence came from a man in his late teens or twenties in good health. Some clones in this sample may be carry-over from other donors' samples. The CDR3 coding sequence is TGTGCCAGCAGTTACTCCCCCAGGGGCAGATCCGACTTC. As protein: CASSYSPRGRSDF.